Below, one T cell receptor (beta chain) is given with its context. This entry belongs to a study of blood T cell repertoires in COVID-19. Study overall: Samples came from the United States, Italy and Spain, spanning acute and convalescent COVID-19. PBMCs, B-cell-depleted T cells, or T cells provided the cDNA or gDNA that made up the material.

Germline-derived CDR1 and CDR2 are SGHNT and YYREEE (reference sequence). Trimming removed 4 bases from V and 4 bases from J, with 15 bases in between. CDR3 length: 16 residues. In the original analysis: Using reference gene primer amplification, nucleated cell counts were estimated. Sequencing was performed with immunoSEQ multiplex PCR; in TCRdb, only in-frame clones are kept and a portion is missing. V and J calls and clone size are as listed in that table; D and trimming were resolved from the DNA. Of fewer than 90,000 clones listed, over 90% are singletons. This chain links TRBV5-4 with TRBJ1-6, with no clear D. Input material: peripheral blood. The TCR originated in a human donor with active COVID-19. The donor label of this sample is uncertain. The CDR3 bases are TGTGCCAGCAGCCCCTCGCGGAACCATTATAATTCACCCCTCCACTTT. Translating gives CASSPSRNHYNSPLHF.